Below, one T cell receptor beta chain is given with its context. Antigen specificity is unknown. These data originate in a study of OX40 agonist ivuxolimab in advanced cancers. Study results and limitations: Dose levels from 0.1 to 3.0 mg/kg saw CD4+ and CD8+ blood T cells expand clonally by week 6. Low levels of normalized T-cell clonal expansion also appeared in some nonresponders.

No patient had autoimmune disease or received systemic immunosuppression. Sampling times: baseline, cycle 4 day 1, cycle 7 day 1. Only in-frame clones appear in the TCRdb table, and some are missing; sequencing was by immunoSEQ multiplex PCR. The sample holds around 80,000 clones, roughly nine tenths seen once. Sequencing was performed on CD4+ or CD8+ T cells sorted from blood, taken in a trial of the OX40 agonist ivuxolimab. The sequence derives from an adult with an advanced solid tumor such as melanoma, head and neck, liver or kidney cancer.

CDR3 protein: CASSTRGLAGQTYEQYF. Here the CDR3 DNA reads TGCGCCAGCAGCACTCGGGGACTAGCGGGACAAACCTACGAGCAGTACTTC. The chain employs TRBV5-1 and TRBJ2-7; 13 bases match TRBD2. The CDR3 covers 17 residues. V lost 4 bases to trimming and J lost 2 bases; unmatched junction nucleotides: 9. Germline values: CDR1 SGHRS, CDR2 YFSETQ.